One and the same sample provided the 22 T cell receptor beta chains below, sequenced in a study of T cells in Graves' hyperthyroidism and ophthalmopathy. From RNA transcripts, TCR beta CDR3 regions were amplified. Initially, a first-round RT-PCR of the TCR CDR3 employed the HTBI primer set. TCRdb re-called the multiplex PCR reads with MiXCR, one entry per CDR3 protein. The sample records 450,000 to 600,000 distinct CDR3 sequences, just under 20% being singletons. The sample comprised blood. The receptors were sampled from a middle-aged man with Graves' ophthalmopathy.

This chain connects TRBV6-4 to TRBJ2-7, with D possibly matching TRBD1 (5 bases). There are 15 residues in the CDR3. Germline CDR1 and CDR2: MRHNA and SNTAGT. Trimming left V 5 bases short and J 4 bases short, with 18 bases between. The CDR3 loop reads CASSRPTPGLYEQYF. DNA for the CDR3: TGTGCCAGCAGTCGACCTACCCCAGGGTTGTACGAGCAGTACTTC.

This clonotype turned up a few times. The chain joins TRBV5-1 to TRBJ1-2; no clear D. Per the germline V gene, CDR1 is SGHRS and CDR2 is YFSETQ. Trimming pared 6 bases from V and 8 bases from J, leaving 23 bases between. The CDR3 loop spans 15 amino acids. The CDR3 reads CASTSAGGSPFGYTF. CDR3 sequence (DNA): TGCGCCAGCACCTCGGCAGGAGGTTCCCCCTTCGGCTACACCTTC.

This chain joins TRBV11-2 and TRBJ1-4; tentatively, D is TRBD1 (5 bases). Germline V gene lookup returns CDR1 SGHAT and CDR2 FQNNGV. Deletions cut 5 bases from V and 5 bases from J, with 15 bases between. This CDR3 spans 15 amino acids. The CDR3 DNA sequence: TGTGCCAGCAGCCTGGGACCGAGTTCCAATGAAAAACTGTTTTTT. It translates to CASSLGPSSNEKLFF.

The gene calls are TRBV9 and TRBJ1-4; TRBD1 aligns across 9 bases. Trimming took 3 bases from V and 5 from J; bases not matched to a gene: 2. CDR3 length equals 14 residues. Germline lookup yields CDR1 SGDLS and CDR2 YYNGEE. CDR3 DNA: TGTGCCAGCAGCGGGACAGGGGTGAATGAAAAACTGTTTTTT. It specifies CASSGTGVNEKLFF.

The V and J genes are TRBV7-2 and TRBJ2-6; 8 nucleotides align to TRBD2. With V trimmed by 4 bases and J by 0 bases, 11 bases remained unmatched. Germline assignment: CDR1 SGHTA and CDR2 FQGNSA. The CDR3 has 19 residues. In DNA form, the CDR3 reads TGTGCCAGCAGCTCGCGGGGGGCGGGAGCAGGCTCTGGGGCCAACGTCCTGACTTTC. Protein sequence: CASSSRGAGAGSGANVLTF. Complete variable domain (other parts from reference TRBV7-2 and TRBJ2-6): GAGVSQSPSNKVTEKGKDVELRCDPISGHTALYWYRQSLGQGLEFLIYFQGNSAPDKSGLPSDRFSAERTGGSVSTLTIQRTQQEDSAVYLCASSSRGAGAGSGANVLTFGAGSRLTVL.

This clonotype was picked up a small number of times. The gene calls are TRBV7-9 and TRBJ2-7, with D perhaps matching TRBD2 (6 bases). Deletions cut 2 bases from V and 2 bases from J, with 10 bases between. From germline, CDR1 is SEHNR and CDR2 FQNEAQ (reference sequence). The CDR3 totals 14 residues. The CDR3 region has the DNA TGTGCCAGCAGCTTACAGGAGGGAACCTACGAGCAGTACTTC. This codes for CASSLQEGTYEQYF.

Comments on this clonotype: At one end, the junction sequence differs from germline, possibly due to a read error. The chain couples TRBV7-9 to TRBJ1-2, with D unclear. The germline V gene has CDR1 SEHNR and CDR2 FQNEAQ (reference sequence). CDR3 size: 14 residues. The CDR3 nucleotides are TGTGCCAGCAGATTAGGAGAGAGGTCGGGGGGCTACACCTTC. Residues: CASRLGERSGGYTF.

This clonotype came up many times. The rearrangement joins TRBV12-3 or TRBV12-4 to TRBJ1-1, with D maybe TRBD1 (5 bases). Trimming pared 7 bases from V and 6 bases from J, leaving 15 bases between. The length of the CDR3 is 13 residues. For the CDR3, the DNA is TGTGCCAGCATCCGCATGGGGGGAGCTGAAGCTTTCTTT. Residues: CASIRMGGAEAFF.

This clonotype was seen more than once but under ten times. The chain employs TRBV19 and TRBJ1-5; D not certain. Trimming cost V 2 bases and J 0 bases, with 8 bases left between them. The CDR3 sequence is 15 residues long. The germline CDR1 and CDR2 sequences are LNHDA and SQIVND (reference sequence). The CDR3 DNA reads as TGTGCCAGTAGTATATCTACAGCTAGCAATCAGCCCCAGCATTTT. It translates to CASSISTASNQPQHF. The full variable domain, with the rest looked up from reference TRBV19 and TRBJ1-5, is DGGITQSPKYLFRKEGQNVTLSCEQNLNHDAMYWYRQDPGQGLRLIYYSQIVNDFQKGDIAEGYSVSREKKESFPLTVTSAQKNPTAFYLCASSISTASNQPQHFGDGTRLSIL.

This clonotype was observed many times. The CDR3: CASSLRDPYEQYF. In DNA, the CDR3 is TGTGCCAGCTCACTCCGGGACCCCTACGAGCAGTACTTC. The rearrangement uses TRBV18 and TRBJ2-7; tentatively, D is TRBD1 or TRBD2 (5 bases each). Germline V gene lookup returns CDR1 KGHSH and CDR2 LQKENI. V lost 4 bases and J 2 bases, leaving 9 bases between the germline ends. This CDR3 is 13 amino acids long.

This clonotype was observed at least ten times. This chain joins TRBV12-3 or TRBV12-4 and TRBJ1-6; no firm D call. This CDR3 spans 15 amino acids. V lost 6 bases to trimming and J lost 0 bases, with 9 bases between them. This CDR3 reads CASRELSSYNSPLHF. For the CDR3, the DNA is TGTGCCAGCAGGGAACTGAGCTCCTATAATTCACCCCTCCACTTT.

This clonotype has just a few counts. The chain links TRBV4-1 to TRBJ2-5, with 9 bases lining up with TRBD2. CDR3 length: 16 amino acids. Germline assignment: CDR1 MGHRA and CDR2 YSYEKL. J was trimmed by 2 bases and V by 0 bases; bases with no gene match: 4. The CDR3 DNA reads TGCGCCAGCAGCCAAGAAGAAGCGGGGGGACAAGAGACCCAGTACTTC. Its translation is CASSQEEAGGQETQYF.

This rearrangement joins TRBV6-2 or TRBV6-3 to TRBJ2-4, with 8 bases identical to TRBD1. Trimming at V came to 8 bases and at J to 8 bases, leaving 11 bases not matched to a gene. The germline CDR1 and CDR2 sequences are MNHEY and SVGEGT. CDR3 size: 14 residues. The chain's CDR3 is CASLGQGLLDIQYF. CDR3 bases: TGTGCCAGCCTCGGACAGGGTTTATTAGACATTCAGTACTTC.

This chain uses TRBV20-1 with TRBJ1-3, with D unresolved. The germline V gene has CDR1 DFQATT and CDR2 SNEGSKA (reference sequence). This CDR3 contains 12 residues. V lost 5 bases and J 3 bases, leaving 8 bases between the germline ends. The CDR3: CSAWIGGNTIYF. CDR3 DNA sequence: TGCAGTGCTTGGATCGGTGGAAACACCATATATTTT.

In its sample, this clonotype was seen a few times. This chain connects TRBV15 to TRBJ1-1; D gene uncertain. Germline V lookup: CDR1 LNHNV, CDR2 YYDKDF (reference sequence). There are 14 residues in the CDR3. The V end was cut by 0 bases, the J end by 6 bases, with 11 bases between. In nucleotides, the CDR3 is TGTGCCACCAGCAGAGATCAATTGGGTTCTGAAGCTTTCTTT. Encoded protein: CATSRDQLGSEAFF.

This clonotype was seen a few times. The V call is TRBV7-8, the J call TRBJ2-7, with D unresolved. Germline loops: CDR1 SGHVS, CDR2 FQNEAQ. V shed 5 bases and J shed 3 bases, with 14 bases lying between them. The CDR3 length is 14 residues. The CDR3 nucleotides are TGTGCCAGCAGCCCACTTCCCAGTGTCTACGAGCAGTACTTC. Amino acids: CASSPLPSVYEQYF.

This clonotype was observed at least ten times. The rearrangement links TRBV28 to TRBJ1-2; D unclear. CDR1 and CDR2 (germline): MDHEN, SYDVKM. This CDR3 has 13 residues. Trimming shortened V by 3 bases and J by 0 bases, and 5 bases separated the two germline ends. CDR3 DNA sequence: TGTGCCAGCAGTTTGCCAGCTAACTATGGCTACACCTTC. This codes for CASSLPANYGYTF.

The chain carries TRBV3-1 and TRBJ2-1; weak D call: TRBD2 (6 bases). Germline CDR1 and CDR2: LGHDT and YNNKEL (reference sequence). Trimming shortened V by 5 bases and J by 0 bases, and 11 bases separated the two germline ends. The CDR3 spans 15 residues. This CDR3 reads CASSFQAGSYNEQFF. The CDR3 nucleotides read TGTGCCAGCAGCTTCCAAGCGGGCTCCTACAATGAGCAGTTCTTC.

The chain combines TRBV7-2 with TRBJ2-3; 13 nucleotides line up with TRBD2. Looked up from germline, CDR1 is SGHTA and CDR2 is FQGNSA. The trim removed 5 bases at V and 5 bases at J, leaving 10 bases unmatched. The CDR3 length is 17 residues. CDR3 sequence reads: CASSRAPGLAGQDTQYF. CDR3 bases: TGTGCCAGCAGCCGGGCCCCGGGACTAGCGGGGCAAGATACGCAGTATTTT.

This clonotype was observed a handful of times. The gene calls are TRBV15 and TRBJ2-3; 7 nucleotides line up with TRBD2. Germline V gene sequence: CDR1 LNHNV, CDR2 YYDKDF (reference sequence). This CDR3 is 17 amino acids long. V shed 0 bases and J 5 bases; nucleotides not matched to a gene: 11. The CDR3, as DNA: TGTGCCACCAGCAGAGATCGGGGTCAGGGAGGGGAAGATACGCAGTATTTT. This sequence encodes CATSRDRGQGGEDTQYF.

This clonotype was counted many times. The chain is built from TRBV2 and TRBJ1-2; 8 bases are shared with TRBD1. In germline, CDR1 is SNHLY, CDR2 FYNNEI. The CDR3 sequence is 13 residues long. V lost 6 bases and J lost 6; bases outside the gene matches: 6. This CDR3 reads CASSRRTGNGYTF. Written as DNA, the CDR3 is TGTGCCAGCAGCAGGAGGACAGGGAATGGCTACACCTTC.

This clonotype was seen a handful of times. CDR3 in DNA: TGTGCCATCACCTCGAACCCCGGGACAGGGCCCTTCACTGAGCAGTTCTTC. It yields the protein CAITSNPGTGPFTEQFF. V usage is TRBV10-3 and J usage is TRBJ2-1, with 9 nucleotides matching TRBD1. The CDR3 is made up of 17 amino acids. The trim removed 7 bases at V and 9 bases at J, leaving 19 bases unmatched. CDR1 is ENHRY, CDR2 SYGVKD, per germline.